This TCR beta chain was recovered during a study of T cells in Graves' hyperthyroidism and ophthalmopathy. Details on this clonotype: Its antigen is undetermined.

Trimming pared 0 bases from V and 2 bases from J, leaving 7 bases between. Germline CDR1 reads LGHNA; CDR2 reads YNFKEQ. The CDR3 runs 14 residues. Study-wide findings and caveats: A model of 13 V-J features distinguished ophthalmopathy from stable hyperthyroidism.

RNA transcripts were the template for amplifying TCR beta CDR3 regions. A first-round RT-PCR of the TCR CDR3 used the HTBI primer set. TCRdb used MiXCR to reprocess the multiplex PCR reads, holding one entry per CDR3 protein. The sample lists about 560,000 distinct CDR3 sequences, about a sixth occurring once. The study excluded patients with uncontrolled infection, other autoimmune disease, pregnancy or lactation. Clinicians diagnosed patients from clinical symptoms, serum thyroxine and TRAb, thyroid ultrasound and orbital computed tomography. This sample holds PBMCs from about 10 ml fresh peripheral blood.

Input material: blood. V usage is TRBV4-2 and J usage is TRBJ2-5; D is uncertain. The sequence was collected from a woman younger than 35 with Graves' hyperthyroidism. CDR3 coding DNA: TGTGCCAGCAGCCAAGATGGGCCTCAAGAGACCCAGTACTTC. Its protein is CASSQDGPQETQYF.